The sequence of this T cell receptor beta chain was determined in a study of T cell repertoires in cytomegalovirus infection. To note about this clonotype: The antigen is not known.

Germline V gives CDR1 SGHTA, CDR2 FQGNSA. V lost 0 bases and J lost 4, with 15 bases in between. This CDR3 has 16 residues. TCRdb ran MiXCR on the reads and lists one entry per CDR3 protein. The data contain a few hundred thousand distinct CDR3 sequences, about 39% of them singletons. The source material was cultured PBMCs, sampled from culture after CMV antigen stimulation. The chain has TRBV7-2 and TRBJ1-2; the D gene is possibly TRBD1 (5 bases). The sequence was obtained from a human donor in good health (CMV status not recorded). Some clones in this sample may be carry-over from other donors' samples. The CDR3: CASSLASSGGGYGYTF. For the CDR3, the DNA is TGTGCCAGCAGCTTAGCATCATCTGGGGGGGGCTATGGCTACACCTTC.